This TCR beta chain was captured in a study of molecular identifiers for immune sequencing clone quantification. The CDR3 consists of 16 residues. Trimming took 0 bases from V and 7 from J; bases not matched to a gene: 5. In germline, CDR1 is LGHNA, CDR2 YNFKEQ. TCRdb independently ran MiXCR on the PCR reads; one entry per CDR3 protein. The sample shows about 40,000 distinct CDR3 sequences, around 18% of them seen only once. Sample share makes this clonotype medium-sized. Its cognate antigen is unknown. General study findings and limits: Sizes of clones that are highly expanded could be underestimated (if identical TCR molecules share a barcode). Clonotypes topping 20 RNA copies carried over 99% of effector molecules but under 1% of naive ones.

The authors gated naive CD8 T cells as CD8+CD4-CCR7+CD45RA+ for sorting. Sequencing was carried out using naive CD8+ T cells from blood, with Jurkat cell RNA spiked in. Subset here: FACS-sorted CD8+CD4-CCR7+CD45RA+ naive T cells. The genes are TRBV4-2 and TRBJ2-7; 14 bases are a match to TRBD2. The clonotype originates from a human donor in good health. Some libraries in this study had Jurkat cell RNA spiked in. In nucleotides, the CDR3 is TGTGCCAGCAGCCAAGAGCCTGGGACTAGCGGGAGTGAGCAGTACTTC. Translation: CASSQEPGTSGSEQYF.